The rows below give T cell receptor beta chains drawn from one sample of a study of beta chain features in type 1 diabetes. TCRdb keeps only in-frame clones here, not all; method: immunoSEQ multiplex PCR. The table lists about 260,000 clones, about 63% of them singletons. Source material: naive CD4+ T cells from blood. The receptors derive from a man younger than 45 in good health. CDR3s include the opening cysteine and the closing phenylalanine or tryptophan. The order of the fields is J gene, clone size, V gene, CDR3 protein. Size is omitted from some rows. Given values are once, few, many or a class for expanded clones.

TRBJ2-7 | NA | TRBV11-2 | CASSLVPQGAYEQYF
TRBJ1-2 | NA | TRBV4-3 | CASSQGATENYGYTF
TRBJ2-3 | NA | TRBV7-2 | CASSLYSDTQYF
TRBJ2-1 | NA | TRBV9 | CASGRNYNEQFF
TRBJ1-2 | NA | TRBV6-1 | CASSAQNYGYTF
TRBJ2-4 | NA | TRBV7-2 | CASSLRGLAGPKNIQYF
TRBJ1-6 | NA | TRBV30 | CASAGVGSPLHF
TRBJ2-3 | NA | TRBV27 | CASSLTTGGTTDTQYF
TRBJ1-1 | NA | TRBV30 | CAWSVGRTRGTEAFF
TRBJ2-1 | NA | TRBV20-1 | CSAPRVNEQFF
TRBJ2-7 | few | TRBV25-1 | CASSERGRSSYEQYF
TRBJ1-1 | NA | TRBV29-1 | CSVEPVLGGTEAFF
TRBJ1-1 | NA | TRBV30 | CAWSVGAMNTEAFF
TRBJ1-1 | NA | TRBV2 | CASRDGIQSEAFF
TRBJ2-7 | NA | TRBV5-4 | CASSSGLAATSYEQYF
TRBJ1-1 | NA | TRBV29-1 | CSVERGGDQANTEAFF
TRBJ1-1 | NA | TRBV7-8 | CASSQGWTGQLNTEAFF
TRBJ1-4 | NA | TRBV5-6 | CASSPTGINEKLFF
TRBJ2-7 | NA | TRBV6-1 | CASSRTESSYEQYF
TRBJ1-1 | NA | TRBV29-1 | CSVDLGGAHKSEAFF
TRBJ1-1 | NA | TRBV29-1 | CSVTYGDRRTFF
TRBJ2-3 | NA | TRBV2 | CASNGAGTDTQYF
TRBJ2-1 | once | TRBV2 | CASSESSGKSYNEQFF
TRBJ2-5 | NA | TRBV12-5 | CASGYWDGQETQYF